This T cell receptor (beta chain) was retrieved from a study of cytomegalovirus exposure and HLA in healthy donors. Details on this clone: Its cognate antigen is unknown. The same CDR3 is also encoded by other DNA sequences in this sample.

The PCR had 60 Vbeta and 13 Jbeta primers. The protocol was immunoSEQ multiplex PCR, while the TCRdb copy is restricted to in-frame clones and leaves out a portion. The repertoire consists of about 130,000 clones, with roughly 77% occurring once and the leading ten covering approximately 4.3%. Study results and caveats: Testing in vitro showed a few CMV-associated chains specific for CMV antigens.

The CDR3 length is 12 residues. Between the trimmed V and J ends, which lost 6 bases and 0 bases, there was a span of 6 bases. Germline assignment: CDR1 MNHEY and CDR2 SMNVEV (reference sequence). Sequencing was carried out using PBMCs. The V gene is TRBV27, the J gene TRBJ2-7; D is ambiguous. This receptor was identified in a man aged 25 to 45 in good health. CDR3 nucleotide sequence: TGTGCCAGCAGCAAGAGCTCCTACGAGCAGTACTTC. Amino acid sequence: CASSKSSYEQYF.